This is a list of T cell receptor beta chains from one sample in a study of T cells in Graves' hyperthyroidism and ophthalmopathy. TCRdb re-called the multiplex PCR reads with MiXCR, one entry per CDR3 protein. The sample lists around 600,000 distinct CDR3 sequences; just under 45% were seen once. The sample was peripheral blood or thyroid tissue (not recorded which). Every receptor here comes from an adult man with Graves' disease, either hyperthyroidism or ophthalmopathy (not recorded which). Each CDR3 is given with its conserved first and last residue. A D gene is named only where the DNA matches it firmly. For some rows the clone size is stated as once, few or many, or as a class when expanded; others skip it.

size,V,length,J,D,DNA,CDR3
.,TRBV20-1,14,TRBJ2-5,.,TGCAGTGCTAGACGGGACCCGCCCAAGGAGACCCAGTACTTC,CSARRDPPKETQYF
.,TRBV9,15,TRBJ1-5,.,TGTGCCAGCAGCGTTGGGACATCGATCAATCGGCCCCAGCATTTT,CASSVGTSINRPQHF
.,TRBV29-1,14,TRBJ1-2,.,TGCAGCGTTCCCGCCTCTCGGACTAACTATGGCTACACCTTC,CSVPASRTNYGYTF
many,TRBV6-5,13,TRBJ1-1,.,TGTGCCAGCAGTTATGGGCAGGGGACTGAAGCTTTCTTT,CASSYGQGTEAFF
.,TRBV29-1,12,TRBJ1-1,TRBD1,TGCAGCCTAAGACAGGGTGACACTGAAGCTTTCTTT,CSLRQGDTEAFF
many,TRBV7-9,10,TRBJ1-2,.,TGTGCCAGTCCAGGGTACGGCTACACCTTC,CASPGYGYTF
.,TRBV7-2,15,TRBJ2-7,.,TGTGCCAGCAGCCAAGGACGTCGCAGCCCTTACGAGCAGTACTTC,CASSQGRRSPYEQYF
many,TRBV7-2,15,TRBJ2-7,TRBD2,TGTGCCAGCAGCACCGTAGCGGGAGCCTCCTACGAGCAGTACTTC,CASSTVAGASYEQYF
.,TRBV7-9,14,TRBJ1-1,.,TGTGCCAGCAGCTTACCCCTTAGGACGGATGAAGCTTTCTTT,CASSLPLRTDEAFF
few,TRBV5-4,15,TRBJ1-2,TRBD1,TGTGCCAGCAGGCGACAGGGGGCTGGCAACTATGGCTACACCTTC,CASRRQGAGNYGYTF
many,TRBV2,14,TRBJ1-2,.,TGTGCCAGCAACCAGGACAGTATGGGTGGTGGCTACACCTTC,CASNQDSMGGGYTF
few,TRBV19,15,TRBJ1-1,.,TGTGCCAGTAGAACCAAATCCGAGGGGCACACTGAAGCTTTCTTT,CASRTKSEGHTEAFF
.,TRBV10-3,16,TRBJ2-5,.,TGTGCCATCAGTGAGTCTAGGGGGACTCAACAAGGGACCCAGTACTTC,CAISESRGTQQGTQYF
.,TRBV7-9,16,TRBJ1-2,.,TGTGCCAGCAGCTTAATTACACATGTACCGGAAGGGGGCTACACCTTC,CASSLITHVPEGGYTF
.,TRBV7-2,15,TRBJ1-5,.,TGTGCCAGCAGCTTAGACGGCAGGGGCTTTCAGCCCCAGCATTTT,CASSLDGRGFQPQHF
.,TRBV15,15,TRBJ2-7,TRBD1,TGTGCCACCAGCAGAGCCGGGACAGGCTCCTACGAGCAGTACTTC,CATSRAGTGSYEQYF
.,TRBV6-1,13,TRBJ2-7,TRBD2,TGTGCCAGCGGAGACGGGACTAGCGGCGAGCAGTACTTC,CASGDGTSGEQYF
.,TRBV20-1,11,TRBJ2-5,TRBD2,TGCAGTGCTAGCGGGTGGGAGGGCCAGTACTTC,CSASGWEGQYF
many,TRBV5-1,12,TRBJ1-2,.,TGCGCCAGCAGCTTAGGGGAGGATGGCTACACCTTC,CASSLGEDGYTF
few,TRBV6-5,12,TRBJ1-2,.,TGTGCCAGCAGTTTATCCCCCGGAACCTACACCTTC,CASSLSPGTYTF
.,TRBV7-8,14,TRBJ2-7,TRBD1,TGTGCCAGCAGTTACTCGACAGGGACCCACGAGCAGTACTTC,CASSYSTGTHEQYF
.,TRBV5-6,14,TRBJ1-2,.,TGTGCCAGCAGCTTGGCCAGGGCGGGCTATGGCTACACCTTC,CASSLARAGYGYTF
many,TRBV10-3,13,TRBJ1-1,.,TGTGCCATCAGTGAAGTCGAGGGAACTGAAGCTTTCTTT,CAISEVEGTEAFF
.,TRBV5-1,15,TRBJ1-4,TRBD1,TGCGCCAGCAGCGTGGACAGGGCCAAAGGTGAAAAACTGTTTTTT,CASSVDRAKGEKLFF
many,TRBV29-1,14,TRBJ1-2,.,TGCAGCGTAGTAAGCTCCGGGACCCGCAGTGGCTACACCTTC,CSVVSSGTRSGYTF
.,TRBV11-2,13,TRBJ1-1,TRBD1,TGTGCCAGCAGCTGGACAGGGTTCACTGAAGCTTTCTTT,CASSWTGFTEAFF
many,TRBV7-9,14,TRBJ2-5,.,TGTGCCAGCAGCTTGCTCGGGGGAGGAGAGACCCAGTACTTC,CASSLLGGGETQYF
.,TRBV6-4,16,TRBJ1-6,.,TGTGCCAGCAGGAATGGACAGAGCTCCTATAATTCACCCCTCCACTTT,CASRNGQSSYNSPLHF
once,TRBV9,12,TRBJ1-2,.,TGTGCCAGCAGCGCCGGACATTTTGGCTACACCTTC,CASSAGHFGYTF
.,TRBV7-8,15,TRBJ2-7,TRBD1,TGTGCCAGCAGCCCCAGGACAGGGACCCTATACGAGCAGTACTTC,CASSPRTGTLYEQYF
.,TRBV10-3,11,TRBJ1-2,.,TGTGCCGCCAGGACAGTATATGGCTACACCTTC,CAARTVYGYTF
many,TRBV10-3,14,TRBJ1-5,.,TGTGCCATCAGTGAGTCTAAGAGAGGTCAGCCCCAGCATTTT,CAISESKRGQPQHF
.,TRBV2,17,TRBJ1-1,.,TGTGCCAGCAGTTCACTCCGTTCCAGAAAATTCAACACTGAAGCTTTCTTT,CASSSLRSRKFNTEAFF
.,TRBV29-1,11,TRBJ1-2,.,TGCAGCGTTACAGCAGAATATGGCTACACCTTC,CSVTAEYGYTF
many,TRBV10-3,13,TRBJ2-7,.,TGTGCCACCCTATTGGCCCAGCAGGGCGAGCAGTACTTC,CATLLAQQGEQYF
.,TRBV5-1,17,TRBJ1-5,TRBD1,TGCGCCAGCAGCTTGGCCCCGACAGGGGAGGGCAATCAGCCCCAGCATTTT,CASSLAPTGEGNQPQHF
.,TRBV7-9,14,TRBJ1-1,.,TGTGCCAGCAGCCCGGTCAGGAGGTCCACTGAAGCTTTCTTT,CASSPVRRSTEAFF
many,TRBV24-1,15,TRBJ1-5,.,TGTGCCACCAGTGATGGACGCAGGGTGGGTCAGCCCCAGCATTTT,CATSDGRRVGQPQHF
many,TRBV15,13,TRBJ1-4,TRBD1,TGTGCCACGTCCCACAGGGGTGGAGAAAAACTGTTTTTT,CATSHRGGEKLFF
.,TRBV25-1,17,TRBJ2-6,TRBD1,TGTGCCAGCAGTGAGACAGGGGCCCAGTCCGGGGCCAACGTCCTGACTTTC,CASSETGAQSGANVLTF
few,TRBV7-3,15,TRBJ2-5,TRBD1,TGCGCCAGCAGCCAAGATGGGACAGGGGTCGAGACCCAGTACTTC,CASSQDGTGVETQYF
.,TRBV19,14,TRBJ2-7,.,TGTGCCAGTAGTATACGTGCAGGGCCCTACGAGCAGTACTTC,CASSIRAGPYEQYF